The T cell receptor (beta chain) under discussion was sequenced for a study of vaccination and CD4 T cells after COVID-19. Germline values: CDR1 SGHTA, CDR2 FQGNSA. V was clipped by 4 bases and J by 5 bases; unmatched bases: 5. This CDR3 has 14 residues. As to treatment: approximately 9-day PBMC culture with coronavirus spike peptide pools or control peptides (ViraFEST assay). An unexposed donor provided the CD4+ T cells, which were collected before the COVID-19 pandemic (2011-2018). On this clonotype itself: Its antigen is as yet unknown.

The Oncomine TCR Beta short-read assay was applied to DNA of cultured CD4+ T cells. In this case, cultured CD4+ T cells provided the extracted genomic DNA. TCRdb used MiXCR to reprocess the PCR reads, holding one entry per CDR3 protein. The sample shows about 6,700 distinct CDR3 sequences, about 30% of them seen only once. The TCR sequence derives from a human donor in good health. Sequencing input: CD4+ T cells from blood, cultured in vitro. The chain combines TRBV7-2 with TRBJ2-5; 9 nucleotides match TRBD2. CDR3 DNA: TGTGCCAGCAGCTCCCTGCGGGGGGGGGAGACCCAGTACTTC. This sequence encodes CASSSLRGGETQYF.